The 8 T cell receptor beta chains reported below all come from one sample, sequenced in a study of technical replicates of blood from a handful of donors. Data came from immunoSEQ multiplex PCR; TCRdb stores just in-frame clones and leaves some out. The table includes 75,000 to 95,000 clones, just under 95% detected once. The sequenced sample was T cells isolated from PBMCs. Receptor source: a human donor in good health.

On this clone: It may be a read error: a sequence one base away is much more abundant. The chain couples TRBV7-9 to TRBJ1-1; 9 nucleotides match TRBD1. CDR1 and CDR2 from the germline V gene are SEHNR and FQNEAQ (reference sequence). Trimming removed 5 bases from V and 1 base from J; junction bases left unmatched: 2. The CDR3 has 14 amino acids. DNA of the CDR3: TGTGCCAGCAGCAGGGGACAGGGGAACACTGAAGCTTTCTTT. Translation gives CASSRGQGNTEAFF.

The chain is built from TRBV7-9 and TRBJ1-1, with no clear D. Germline V CDR1 and CDR2: SEHNR, FQNEAQ (reference sequence). This CDR3 comprises 14 residues. V lost 1 base to trimming and J lost 1 base, with 7 bases between them. CDR3 in amino acids: CASSLVLGNTEAFF. The CDR3 coding sequence is TGTGCCAGCAGCTTAGTACTAGGGAACACTGAAGCTTTCTTT.

This chain joins TRBV11-2 and TRBJ2-7; maybe TRBD1 (6 bases). The V gene's germline CDR1 is SGHAT and CDR2 FQNNGV. The V and J ends lost 2 bases and 6 bases respectively, with 14 bases between them. The CDR3 spans 14 residues. The CDR3 is CASSLQFRGSEQYF. The CDR3 DNA is TGTGCCAGCAGCTTACAATTCAGGGGAAGCGAGCAGTACTTC.

The J gene is TRBJ2-6, the V gene TRBV5-1; 7 bases agree with TRBD1. Germline V gene sequence: CDR1 SGHRS, CDR2 YFSETQ. The CDR3 covers 15 residues. Trimming at V came to 7 bases and at J to 0 bases, leaving 4 bases not matched to a gene. CDR3 residues: CASGTALSGANVLTF. The CDR3 bases are TGCGCCAGCGGGACAGCCCTCTCTGGGGCCAACGTCCTGACTTTC.

The DNA for the CDR3 is TGTGCCAGCAGTGAAAGGCGGGACAGGGGGCAAGAGACCCAGTACTTC. Translated: CASSERRDRGQETQYF. This chain links TRBV2 with TRBJ2-5, with 11 positions matching TRBD1. V trimming: 2 bases; J trimming: 2 bases; junction bases outside the gene matches: 4. In germline, CDR1 is SNHLY, CDR2 FYNNEI. This CDR3 is built from 16 residues.

The rearrangement links TRBV5-1 to TRBJ2-3, with 8 positions matching TRBD1. This CDR3 is built from 15 residues. Germline V gene sequence: CDR1 SGHRS, CDR2 YFSETQ. Trimming took 4 bases from V and 6 from J; bases not matched to a gene: 10. The CDR3 region is CASSISTGVEDTQYF. CDR3 in DNA: TGCGCCAGCAGCATTTCGACAGGGGTAGAGGATACGCAGTATTTT. The full variable domain, completed using reference TRBV5-1 and TRBJ2-3, is KAGVTQTPRYLIKTRGQQVTLSCSPISGHRSVSWYQQTPGQGLQFLFEYFSETQRNKGNFPGRFSGRQFSNSRSEMNVSTLELGDSALYLCASSISTGVEDTQYFGPGTRLTVL.

The chain recombines TRBV29-1 with TRBJ1-1, with 7 bases identical to TRBD1. V was clipped by 4 bases and J by 3 bases; unmatched bases: 2. Germline values: CDR1 SQVTM, CDR2 ANQGSEA. This CDR3 spans 12 amino acids. This CDR3 reads CSVVTGDTEAFF. In DNA form, the CDR3 reads TGCAGCGTTGTTACAGGGGACACTGAAGCTTTCTTT.

This clone turned up a few times. The chain carries TRBV27 and TRBJ1-6, with 7 positions matching TRBD1. V shed 6 bases, J shed 6 bases, and the junction held 2 bases outside the gene matches. The CDR3 consists of 13 residues. The germline V gene encodes CDR1 MNHEY and CDR2 SMNVEV (reference sequence). This CDR3 is CASRTGLNSPLHF. The CDR3 coding sequence is TGTGCCAGCAGGACAGGGCTTAATTCACCCCTCCACTTT.